The rows below give T cell receptor beta chains drawn from one sample of a study of blood T cell repertoires in COVID-19. Here immunoSEQ multiplex PCR was the method, and the copy in TCRdb shows in-frame clones only, minus some. The profile covers fewer than 350,000 clones, with over 80% appearing a single time and around 8.9% taken by the ten largest. Sequenced material: peripheral blood. These receptor sequences come from a man aged 30-40 years with COVID-19, enrolled during active disease. The CDR3 runs from the conserved cysteine through the conserved F or W. The order of the fields is CDR3 protein, CDR3 DNA, J gene, clone size, V gene, D gene. D genes are given only for firm matches. Expanded clones get a size class; other rows say once, few or many, or leave the size out.

CDR3aa: CASSQSFPPAGVSNEQFF; CDR3nt: TGCGCCAGCAGTCAATCGTTTCCCCCAGCGGGAGTTTCGAATGAGCAGTTCTTC; j_gene: TRBJ2-1; abundance: .; v_gene: TRBV23-1; d_gene: TRBD2
CDR3aa: CAWSSGSTDTQYF; CDR3nt: TGTGCCTGGAGTAGCGGTAGCACAGATACGCAGTATTTT; j_gene: TRBJ2-3; abundance: .; v_gene: TRBV30; d_gene: .
CDR3aa: CASSLNSAGNSNQPQHF; CDR3nt: TGTGCCAGCAGCCTAAATTCGGCGGGGAATAGCAATCAGCCCCAGCATTTT; j_gene: TRBJ1-5; abundance: .; v_gene: TRBV7-2; d_gene: .
CDR3aa: CASSLVLAPREQYF; CDR3nt: TGTGCCAGCAGCTTAGTTCTAGCGCCTAGGGAGCAGTACTTC; j_gene: TRBJ2-7; abundance: .; v_gene: TRBV7-2; d_gene: .
CDR3aa: CASSVTPDISYEQYF; CDR3nt: TGTGCCAGCAGCGTAACCCCGGACATTTCCTACGAGCAGTACTTC; j_gene: TRBJ2-7; abundance: .; v_gene: TRBV9; d_gene: .
CDR3aa: CASSAETGVVYGYTF; CDR3nt: TGTGCCAGCAGCGCAGAGACAGGGGTCGTCTATGGCTACACCTTC; j_gene: TRBJ1-2; abundance: few; v_gene: TRBV2; d_gene: TRBD1
CDR3aa: CATSARGGSNEQYF; CDR3nt: TGTGCCACCTCAGCACGGGGGGGGTCCAACGAGCAGTACTTC; j_gene: TRBJ2-7; abundance: once; v_gene: TRBV27; d_gene: TRBD2
CDR3aa: CASSSLASPLHF; CDR3nt: TGTGCCAGTAGTTCCTTGGCTTCACCCCTCCACTTT; j_gene: TRBJ1-6; abundance: .; v_gene: TRBV19; d_gene: .
CDR3aa: CASSPMGDEQFF; CDR3nt: TGTGCCAGCAGCCCAATGGGCGATGAGCAGTTCTTC; j_gene: TRBJ2-1; abundance: .; v_gene: TRBV7-9; d_gene: .
CDR3aa: CASREGTETQYF; CDR3nt: TGTGCCAGCAGGGAGGGGACGGAGACCCAGTACTTC; j_gene: TRBJ2-5; abundance: .; v_gene: TRBV11-2; d_gene: .